These 14 T cell receptor beta chains originate from one sample sequenced in a study of cytomegalovirus exposure and HLA in healthy donors. PCR used 60 Vbeta primers and 13 Jbeta primers. Sequencing was performed with immunoSEQ multiplex PCR; in TCRdb, only in-frame clones are kept and a portion is missing. The table has approximately 140,000 clones, about 83% seen once. The specimen was PBMCs. The receptors were gathered from a man in his forties in good health and CMV-seropositive.

The V and J genes are TRBV6-1 and TRBJ1-1, with 8 bases fitting TRBD1. Trimming at V came to 8 bases and at J to 3 bases, leaving 8 bases not matched to a gene. The CDR3 runs 14 residues. Germline V gene data show CDR1 as MNHNS and CDR2 as SASEGT. In nucleotides, the CDR3 is TGTGCCAGCGGATGGACAGGGCTGGACACTGAAGCTTTCTTT. Residues: CASGWTGLDTEAFF.

This clone was found once. This chain connects TRBV6-5 to TRBJ1-2; TRBD1 might be the D (6 bases). V dropped 5 bases and J dropped 3 bases, with 16 bases sitting between them. This CDR3 region has 15 residues. Germline loops: CDR1 MNHEY, CDR2 SVGAGI. DNA of the CDR3: TGTGCCAGCAGTACTACGGACAGAAGACACTATGGCTACACCTTC. Translating it yields CASSTTDRRHYGYTF.

This CDR3 reads CASSLAASGSNGELFF. Here the CDR3 DNA reads TGTGCCAGCAGCTTGGCGGCTAGCGGGAGTAACGGGGAGCTGTTTTTT. The rearrangement uses TRBV5-6 and TRBJ2-2; 10 bases are shared with TRBD2. The V gene's germline CDR1 is SGHDT and CDR2 YYEEEE. The junction had 6 bases not matched to a gene; V was cut back by 0 bases and J by 7 bases. The CDR3 loop spans 16 amino acids.

In this sample, this clone turned up a few times. J is TRBJ1-6 and V is TRBV11-2; 10 nucleotides align to TRBD1. CDR1 SGHAT and CDR2 FQNNGV come from the germline V gene. Germline trimming cut 8 bases from V and 7 bases from J; bases unmatched to any gene: 8. The CDR3 totals 15 residues. Here the CDR3 DNA reads TGTGCCAGCTCCCTGGGGACAGGGGCGAATTCACCCCTCCACTTT. Translation: CASSLGTGANSPLHF. The full variable domain, completed using reference TRBV11-2 and TRBJ1-6, is EAGVAQSPRYKIIEKRQSVAFWCNPISGHATLYWYQQILGQGPKLLIQFQNNGVVDDSQLPKDRFSAERLKGVDSTLKIQPAKLEDSAVYLCASSLGTGANSPLHFGNGTRLTVT.

The DNA for the CDR3 is TGTGCCAGCAGTCAGGGTAGCAACTATGGCTACACCTTC. It is translated as CASSQGSNYGYTF. The V gene is TRBV6-4, the J gene TRBJ1-2; D may be TRBD1 (5 bases). This CDR3 comprises 13 residues. CDR1 MRHNA and CDR2 SNTAGT come from the germline V gene. V shed 5 bases and J shed 2 bases, with 9 bases lying between them.

This chain links TRBV4-1 with TRBJ2-2, with TRBD2 matching over 8 bases. This CDR3 region has 16 residues. Per the germline V gene, CDR1 is MGHRA and CDR2 is YSYEKL. J lost 5 bases, V lost 0 bases, and 5 bases had no gene match. The CDR3 loop reads CASSQDVLAATGELFF. CDR3 nucleotide sequence: TGCGCCAGCAGCCAAGACGTACTAGCGGCTACCGGGGAGCTGTTTTTT.

J is TRBJ2-3 and V is TRBV5-4; 12 nucleotides match TRBD2. This CDR3 is built from 16 residues. Germline V gene sequence: CDR1 SGHNT, CDR2 YYREEE (reference sequence). V was pared by 4 bases and J by 5 bases, with 8 bases of the junction left unmatched. This CDR3 is CASSGRLAGVQDTQYF. DNA for the CDR3: TGTGCCAGCAGCGGTCGACTAGCGGGAGTTCAAGATACGCAGTATTTT.

The CDR3 region is CASSLARRREGYNEQFF. The CDR3 DNA is TGTGCCAGCAGCTTGGCCAGGCGGCGGGAGGGCTACAATGAGCAGTTCTTC. The chain carries TRBV5-6 and TRBJ2-1; 9 bases are shared with TRBD2. This CDR3 has 17 amino acids. The V gene end was trimmed by 0 bases and the J gene end by 3 bases; junction bases not matched to a gene: 7. Germline V lookup: CDR1 SGHDT, CDR2 YYEEEE. The whole variable domain, filled in from reference TRBV5-6 and TRBJ2-1, reads DAGVTQSPTHLIKTRGQQVTLRCSPKSGHDTVSWYQQALGQGPQFIFQYYEEEERQRGNFPDRFSGHQFPNYSSELNVNALLLGDSALYLCASSLARRREGYNEQFFGPGTRLTVL.

The V call is TRBV5-8, the J call TRBJ2-3, with a tentative D call TRBD1 (5 bases). Germline values: CDR1 SGHTS, CDR2 YDEGEE. The CDR3 loop spans 15 amino acids. V gave up 0 bases and J gave up 7 bases, with 15 bases separating them. In DNA form, the CDR3 reads TGTGCCAGCAGCTTGGTTTCCTTCCAGGGTCATACGCAGTATTTT. Translation gives CASSLVSFQGHTQYF.

The J gene is TRBJ2-2, the V gene TRBV21-1; the table assigns TRBD2, which was not confirmed against the DNA. TRBV21-1 is shown as a pseudogene. The CDR3 consists of 15 residues. The DNA of the CDR3 is TGTGCCAGCAGCAAAGCTGAGCATAACACCGGGGAGCTGTTTTTT. Translating it yields CASSKAEHNTGELFF.

The gene calls are TRBV4-1 and TRBJ2-1; 7 bases match TRBD1. Trimming removed 7 bases from V and 4 bases from J; junction bases left unmatched: 13. CDR3 length: 16 amino acids. Germline assignment: CDR1 MGHRA and CDR2 YSYEKL. CDR3 coding DNA: TGCGCCAGCATGCCCGATCCGGGACAGTCTTACAATGAGCAGTTCTTC. Amino acid sequence: CASMPDPGQSYNEQFF.

The rearrangement links TRBV7-8 to TRBJ2-5, with D perhaps TRBD2 (6 bases). Germline V gene data show CDR1 as SGHVS and CDR2 as FQNEAQ. This CDR3 region has 12 residues. V shed 1 base and J shed 13 bases, with 13 bases lying between them. The CDR3, as DNA: TGTGCCAGCAGCTTAGGCGGGGAAGCTTCGTACTTC. Protein sequence: CASSLGGEASYF.

This rearrangement joins TRBV4-1 to TRBJ2-3; 7 bases are a match to TRBD2. The CDR3 contains 19 residues. Looked up from germline, CDR1 is MGHRA and CDR2 is YSYEKL. V gave up 0 bases and J gave up 9 bases; unmatched junction bases: 21. The CDR3 region is CASSQDGASGALNLLTQYF. CDR3 DNA: TGCGCCAGCAGCCAAGATGGCGCTAGCGGCGCCCTTAACCTCCTGACGCAGTATTTT.

V and J are TRBV6-6 and TRBJ1-2; 9 bases match TRBD1. Per the germline V gene, CDR1 is MNHNY and CDR2 is SVGAGI (reference sequence). V shed 6 bases and J 7 bases; nucleotides not matched to a gene: 6. The CDR3 is 13 amino acids. The CDR3 DNA follows: TGTGCCAGCAGCGACGGGACAGGGAGTGGCTACACCTTC. It translates to CASSDGTGSGYTF.